Below, 31 T cell receptor beta chains from the same sample are listed, as sequenced in a study of T cells in Graves' hyperthyroidism and ophthalmopathy. Amplified TCR beta CDR3 regions came from RNA transcripts. The TCR CDR3 was amplified in a first-round RT-PCR using the HTBI primer set. TCRdb recomputed calls from the multiplex PCR reads with MiXCR, one row per CDR3 protein. The sample shows hundreds of thousands of distinct CDR3 sequences, 25% of them seen only once. Sequences were obtained from blood. The receptors stem from a man aged 35 to 55 with Graves' hyperthyroidism that later progressed to Graves' ophthalmopathy.

In this sample, this clonotype turned up many times. The chain employs TRBV11-1 and TRBJ2-5; D not resolved. Between the trimmed V and J ends, which lost 1 base and 3 bases, there was a span of 6 bases. The CDR3 consists of 13 residues. The germline V gene encodes CDR1 SGHAT and CDR2 FQDESV (reference sequence). CDR3 loop: CASSLGQEETQYF. The DNA for the CDR3 is TGTGCCAGCAGCTTAGGTCAGGAAGAGACCCAGTACTTC. The complete variable domain, with remaining parts taken from reference TRBV11-1 and TRBJ2-5, reads EAEVAQSPRYKITEKSQAVAFWCDPISGHATLYWYRQILGQGPELLVQFQDESVVDDSQLPKDRFSAERLKGVDSTLKIQPAELGDSAMYLCASSLGQEETQYFGPGTRLLVL.

In this sample, this clonotype turned up many times. V and J are TRBV19 and TRBJ1-1; 10 bases fit TRBD1. The CDR3 is 14 residues long. The V segment lost 5 bases and the J segment 7 bases; nucleotides outside the gene matches: 7. The germline CDR1 and CDR2 sequences are LNHDA and SQIVND (reference sequence). The CDR3 sequence: CASSPRQGAVEAFF. The CDR3 nucleotides read TGTGCCAGTAGTCCCAGACAGGGGGCTGTTGAAGCTTTCTTT. Full variable domain (missing parts from reference TRBV19 and TRBJ1-1): DGGITQSPKYLFRKEGQNVTLSCEQNLNHDAMYWYRQDPGQGLRLIYYSQIVNDFQKGDIAEGYSVSREKKESFPLTVTSAQKNPTAFYLCASSPRQGAVEAFFGQGTRLTVV.

This clonotype was seen once. It may be a read error: a sequence one base away is much more abundant. Here the CDR3 reads CASAPGGTTHEQYF. The CDR3 nucleotides read TGTGCCAGCGCCCCCGGCGGGACGACCCACGAGCAGTACTTC. The chain has TRBV9 and TRBJ2-7; possible D gene TRBD2, 6 bases. CDR1 is SGDLS and CDR2 is YYNGEE in the germline V gene. Between the trimmed V and J ends, which lost 7 bases and 5 bases, there was a span of 19 bases. The CDR3 is made up of 14 amino acids.

In this sample, this clonotype turned up many times. This chain links TRBV11-3 with TRBJ2-7; D may be TRBD1 (6 bases). Per germline, CDR1 SGHNT and CDR2 YENEEA. The CDR3 is 14 residues long. The V end was cut by 5 bases, the J end by 2 bases, with 13 bases between. CDR3 bases: TGTGCCAGCAGCCGGTCCGGGACACCCTACGAGCAGTACTTC. Its protein is CASSRSGTPYEQYF.

The chain combines TRBV12-3 or TRBV12-4 with TRBJ1-5; 7 bases align to TRBD1. The junction had 11 bases not matched to a gene; V was cut back by 9 bases and J by 3 bases. This CDR3 comprises 15 residues. CDR3 coding DNA: TGTGCCAGTCGATTACAGGGGAGGGCCAATCAGCCCCAGCATTTT. This encodes CASRLQGRANQPQHF.

This clonotype appeared many times. The V and J genes are TRBV27 and TRBJ1-2; D gene ambiguous. CDR3 length: 16 amino acids. Germline CDR1 MNHEY, CDR2 SMNVEV (reference sequence). Trimming shortened V by 1 base and J by 5 bases, and 17 bases separated the two germline ends. In DNA, the CDR3 is TGTGCCAGCAGTTTATTCTACGCGGCACCGGCTTATGGCTACACCTTC. Its translation: CASSLFYAAPAYGYTF.

This clonotype occurred a few times. J is TRBJ1-1 and V is TRBV12-3 or TRBV12-4, with D perhaps TRBD1 (6 bases). V was shortened by 7 bases and J by 0 bases, with 12 bases between the two germline ends. The CDR3 totals 14 residues. The DNA for the CDR3 is TGTGCCAGCACCTGGGGGACATTGAACACTGAAGCTTTCTTT. It is translated as CASTWGTLNTEAFF.

This clonotype was counted many times. The rearrangement links TRBV12-3 or TRBV12-4 to TRBJ2-7; TRBD2 aligns across 7 bases. J lost 6 bases, V lost 6 bases, and 11 bases had no gene match. The CDR3 consists of 14 residues. The DNA of the CDR3 is TGTGCCAGCAGGAGCGGGATAGAGGTCGGCGAGCAGTACTTC. As protein: CASRSGIEVGEQYF.

This clonotype was picked up a small number of times. The V and J genes are TRBV13 and TRBJ2-6; the D gene is possibly TRBD2 (5 bases). The CDR3 totals 16 residues. V was clipped by 4 bases and J by 3 bases, with 13 bases between them. Germline-derived CDR1 and CDR2 are PRHDT and FYEKMQ (reference sequence). The CDR3 DNA reads as TGTGCCAGCAGCTACTCCTTGGGGAGTGGGGCCAACGTCCTGACTTTC. Protein product: CASSYSLGSGANVLTF.

V and J are TRBV6-2 or TRBV6-3 and TRBJ2-7; D is ambiguous. V shed 2 bases and J shed 0 bases, with 11 bases lying between them. There are 15 residues in the CDR3. Germline V gene sequence: CDR1 MNHEY, CDR2 SVGEGT. The CDR3 region is CASSYLSSSSYEQYF. CDR3 DNA: TGTGCCAGCAGTTACCTTAGCTCTAGCTCCTACGAGCAGTACTTC.

This clonotype was recorded many times. The chain has TRBV20-1 and TRBJ2-7; the match to TRBD2 covers 11 bases. This CDR3 spans 12 amino acids. With 4 bases clipped from V and 6 bases from J, the junction kept 2 bases outside the gene matches. Germline V CDR1 and CDR2: DFQATT, SNEGSKA (reference sequence). CDR3 nucleotide sequence: TGCAGTGCTACTAGCGGGGGGCCCGAGCAGTACTTC. Residues: CSATSGGPEQYF.

The genes are TRBV27 and TRBJ2-7; 12 bases align to TRBD2. Germline CDR1 MNHEY, CDR2 SMNVEV (reference sequence). The CDR3 is 16 amino acids. Unmatched junction bases numbered 7, after V lost 5 bases and J lost 2 bases. The CDR3 DNA is TGTGCCAGCAGTCCTAGACTAGCGGGGGCTACCTACGAGCAGTACTTC. Protein: CASSPRLAGATYEQYF.

The V and J genes are TRBV6-5 and TRBJ2-7, with a tentative D call TRBD1 (5 bases). Per the germline V gene, CDR1 is MNHEY and CDR2 is SVGAGI. Trimming took 0 bases from V and 0 from J, leaving 15 bases between them. CDR3 length equals 17 residues. DNA of the CDR3: TGTGCCAGCAGTTACTCGAGCCAGGGCTCGAGCTCCTACGAGCAGTACTTC. Translated: CASSYSSQGSSSYEQYF.

This clonotype was seen ten or more times. The V and J genes are TRBV20-1 and TRBJ1-1; 12 bases are shared with TRBD1. J was trimmed by 9 bases and V by 0 bases; bases with no gene match: 8. The germline CDR1 and CDR2 sequences are DFQATT and SNEGSKA (reference sequence). The CDR3 runs to 15 residues. This CDR3 reads CSARETGQGAHQAFF. Written as DNA, the CDR3 is TGCAGTGCTAGAGAAACGGGACAGGGGGCGCATCAAGCTTTCTTT.

This clonotype was picked up many times. CDR3 sequence reads: CATSDPGEGGVETQYF. The DNA for the CDR3 is TGTGCCACCAGTGACCCCGGTGAGGGAGGGGTAGAGACCCAGTACTTC. This chain links TRBV24-1 with TRBJ2-5; 7 bases line up with TRBD2. V shed 4 bases and J 4 bases; nucleotides not matched to a gene: 11. CDR1 is KGHDR and CDR2 is SFDVKD in the germline V gene. This CDR3 has 16 amino acids.

This clonotype came up many times. This chain connects TRBV3-1 to TRBJ2-7; weak D call: TRBD2 (6 bases). The CDR3 sequence is 15 residues long. CDR1 and CDR2 (germline): LGHDT, YNNKEL (reference sequence). Trimming left V 1 base short and J 0 bases short, with 10 bases between. The CDR3 loop is CASSQGRGLSYEQYF. CDR3 in DNA: TGTGCCAGCAGCCAAGGCCGGGGACTCTCCTACGAGCAGTACTTC.

This clonotype was seen repeatedly, ten times or more. The chain combines TRBV9 with TRBJ1-2; 7 nucleotides match TRBD1. The CDR3 loop spans 15 amino acids. Germline V gives CDR1 SGDLS, CDR2 YYNGEE. The ends lost 4 bases at V and 2 bases at J; junction bases unmatched: 8. The CDR3 loop reads CASSPGTEPNYGYTF. The CDR3 DNA is TGTGCCAGCAGCCCTGGGACAGAGCCAAACTATGGCTACACCTTC. The variable domain in full, completed from reference TRBV9 and TRBJ1-2, reads DSGVTQTPKHLITATGQRVTLRCSPRSGDLSVYWYQQSLDQGLQFLIQYYNGEERAKGNILERFSAQQFPDLHSELNLSSLELGDSALYFCASSPGTEPNYGYTFGSGTRLTVV.

The chain carries TRBV20-1 and TRBJ2-5; TRBD2 agrees at 12 bases. Germline values: CDR1 DFQATT, CDR2 SNEGSKA (reference sequence). CDR3 size: 17 residues. Trimming cost V 2 bases and J 2 bases; bases outside gene matches: 9. CDR3 in DNA: TGCAGTGCTAGATGGATGACTAGCGGGGGCAGACAAGAGACCCAGTACTTC. Its protein is CSARWMTSGGRQETQYF.

V and J are TRBV2 and TRBJ2-7, with TRBD2 identical over 13 bases. The germline gives CDR1 SNHLY, CDR2 FYNNEI. Trimming cost V 3 bases and J 3 bases; bases outside gene matches: 2. The length of the CDR3 is 15 residues. The CDR3 sequence is CASSEGLAGHYEQYF. In DNA form, the CDR3 reads TGTGCCAGCAGTGAGGGACTAGCGGGACACTACGAGCAGTACTTC.

The rearrangement joins TRBV10-3 to TRBJ2-7; 14 positions match TRBD2. V shed 10 bases and J 4 bases; nucleotides not matched to a gene: 9. Germline CDR1 is ENHRY and CDR2 is SYGVKD. The CDR3 is 15 amino acids. CDR3 protein: CANLATSGRGYEQYF. In DNA, the CDR3 is TGTGCCAACCTTGCGACTAGCGGGAGGGGGTACGAGCAGTACTTC.

This clonotype was recorded at least ten times. The chain uses TRBV7-2 and TRBJ1-5; 7 bases agree with TRBD1. After removal of 5 bases from V and 2 bases from J, the junction contained 6 bases not matched to a gene. The length of the CDR3 is 15 residues. CDR1 is SGHTA, CDR2 FQGNSA, per germline. Here the CDR3 DNA reads TGTGCCAGCAGCCCCGACAGGGCGCGCAATCAGCCCCAGCATTTT. This sequence encodes CASSPDRARNQPQHF.

This clonotype was observed at least ten times. This rearrangement joins TRBV2 to TRBJ1-1; D is unresolved. The CDR3 has 12 residues. Trimming took off 3 bases at V and 8 bases at J, with 10 bases between the two ends. Germline CDR1 SNHLY, CDR2 FYNNEI. CDR3 protein: CASSEVREEAFF. CDR3 DNA sequence: TGTGCCAGCAGTGAGGTCCGGGAGGAAGCTTTCTTT.

This chain joins TRBV28 and TRBJ1-1, with 7 bases fitting TRBD1. The CDR3 runs 13 residues. The germline V gene encodes CDR1 MDHEN and CDR2 SYDVKM. With 11 bases clipped from V and 5 bases from J, the junction kept 11 bases outside the gene matches. The CDR3 protein is CAADDRVGTEAFF. For the CDR3, the DNA is TGTGCCGCCGACGACAGGGTAGGAACTGAAGCTTTCTTT.

This clonotype was picked up many times. This chain uses TRBV11-1 with TRBJ1-2; 10 bases align to TRBD1. Germline V gene lookup returns CDR1 SGHAT and CDR2 FQDESV (reference sequence). The CDR3 runs 15 residues. Unmatched junction bases numbered 3, after V lost 3 bases and J lost 2 bases. CDR3 sequence reads: CASSFGQGGNYGYTF. The CDR3 coding sequence is TGTGCCAGCAGCTTCGGACAGGGGGGGAACTATGGCTACACCTTC.

This clonotype was found many times. The chain joins TRBV7-8 to TRBJ2-5; D gene uncertain. The ends were cut back, 5 bases at V and 1 base at J, with 8 bases in the middle. In germline, CDR1 is SGHVS, CDR2 FQNEAQ. The CDR3 spans 13 residues. DNA of the CDR3: TGTGCCAGCAGCCGCCTGATCCAAGAGACCCAGTACTTC. This translates into CASSRLIQETQYF.

This clonotype was seen many times. CDR3 sequence (DNA): TGCGCCAGCAGCTTGCTAACTAACCGAATCTCCGGGGAGCTGTTTTTT. Its protein is CASSLLTNRISGELFF. V is TRBV5-1 and J is TRBJ2-2, with D hard to call. Trimming removed 1 base from V and 6 bases from J, with 16 bases in between. Germline loops: CDR1 SGHRS, CDR2 YFSETQ. CDR3 size: 16 residues.

There are many counts of this clonotype. This chain connects TRBV12-3 or TRBV12-4 to TRBJ2-5; 10 positions agree with TRBD2. This CDR3 spans 15 amino acids. With 6 bases clipped from V and 5 bases from J, the junction kept 9 bases outside the gene matches. The CDR3 nucleotides read TGTGCCAGCAGCGTAAGCGGGAGGGCGTTGGAGACCCAGTACTTC. This translates into CASSVSGRALETQYF.

This clonotype was seen at least ten times. The V call is TRBV20-1, the J call TRBJ2-5; 7 bases are shared with TRBD2. Germline values: CDR1 DFQATT, CDR2 SNEGSKA (reference sequence). This CDR3 has 17 amino acids. With 6 bases clipped from V and 3 bases from J, the junction kept 19 bases outside the gene matches. As DNA, the CDR3 is TGCAGTGCCTTTAGGGCTAGCGGAGTGAGGTATGAAGAGACCCAGTACTTC. Encoded protein: CSAFRASGVRYEETQYF.

This clonotype was recorded many times. The genes are TRBV5-1 and TRBJ1-2, with 7 bases matching TRBD1. The CDR3 covers 14 residues. J gave up 8 bases and V 4 bases, and 11 bases lay outside the gene matches. Germline values: CDR1 SGHRS, CDR2 YFSETQ. The CDR3 is CASSPGTALGGYTF. Here the CDR3 DNA reads TGCGCCAGCAGCCCCGGGACAGCCTTAGGAGGCTACACCTTC.

This clonotype was seen once. CDR3 protein: CASSYDRLTEAFF. DNA of the CDR3: TGTGCCAGCAGTTACGATAGGCTCACTGAAGCTTTCTTT. V and J are TRBV6-5 and TRBJ1-1; D remains unclear. CDR3 size: 13 residues. V was cut by 2 bases and J by 4 bases, with 8 bases left in between. Germline assignment: CDR1 MNHEY and CDR2 SVGAGI.

This clonotype occurred many times. This chain links TRBV12-3 or TRBV12-4 with TRBJ2-5; TRBD1 matches at 7 bases. CDR3 length: 21 residues. J gave up 1 base and V 3 bases, and 23 bases lay outside the gene matches. The CDR3 nucleotides read TGTGCCAGCAGTTTCCTCCTACTCCTAGGGGGCGCCTCCAGCGGCCAAGAGACCCAGTACTTC. This translates into CASSFLLLLGGASSGQETQYF.